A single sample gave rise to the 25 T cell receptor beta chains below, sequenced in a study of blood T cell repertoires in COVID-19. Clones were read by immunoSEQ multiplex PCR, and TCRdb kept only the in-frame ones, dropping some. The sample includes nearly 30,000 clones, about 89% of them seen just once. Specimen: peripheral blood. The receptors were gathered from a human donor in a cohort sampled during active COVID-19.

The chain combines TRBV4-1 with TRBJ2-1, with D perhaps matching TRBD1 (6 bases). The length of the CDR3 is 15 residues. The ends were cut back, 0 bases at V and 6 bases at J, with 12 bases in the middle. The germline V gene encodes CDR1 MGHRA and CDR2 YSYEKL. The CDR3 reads CASSQDKGVSNEQFF. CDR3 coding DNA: TGCGCCAGCAGCCAAGATAAGGGGGTGAGCAATGAGCAGTTCTTC.

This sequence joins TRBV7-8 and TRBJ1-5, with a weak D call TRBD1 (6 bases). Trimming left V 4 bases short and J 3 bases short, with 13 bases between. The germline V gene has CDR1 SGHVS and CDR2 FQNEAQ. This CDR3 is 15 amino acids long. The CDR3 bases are TGTGCCAGCAGCTCCGGACAGATCTTCAATCAGCCCCAGCATTTT. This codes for CASSSGQIFNQPQHF.

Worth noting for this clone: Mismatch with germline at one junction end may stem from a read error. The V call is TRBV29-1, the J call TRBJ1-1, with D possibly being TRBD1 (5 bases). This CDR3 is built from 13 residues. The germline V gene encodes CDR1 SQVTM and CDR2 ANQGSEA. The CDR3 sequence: CGVKGVVNTEAFF. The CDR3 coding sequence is TGCGGCGTCAAAGGGGTCGTGAACACTGAAGCTTTCTTT.

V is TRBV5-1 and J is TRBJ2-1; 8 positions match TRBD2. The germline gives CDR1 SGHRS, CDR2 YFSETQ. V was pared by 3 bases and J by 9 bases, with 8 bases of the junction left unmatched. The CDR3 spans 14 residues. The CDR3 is CASSYGGGRVEQFF. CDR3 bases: TGCGCCAGCAGCTACGGCGGGGGGCGGGTTGAGCAGTTCTTC.

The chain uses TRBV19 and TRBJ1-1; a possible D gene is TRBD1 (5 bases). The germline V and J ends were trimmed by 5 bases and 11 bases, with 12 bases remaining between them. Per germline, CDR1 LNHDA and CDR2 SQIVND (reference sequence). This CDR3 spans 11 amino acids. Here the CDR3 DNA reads TGTGCCAGTAGTCAAAAGGGGAAGGCTTTCTTT. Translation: CASSQKGKAFF.

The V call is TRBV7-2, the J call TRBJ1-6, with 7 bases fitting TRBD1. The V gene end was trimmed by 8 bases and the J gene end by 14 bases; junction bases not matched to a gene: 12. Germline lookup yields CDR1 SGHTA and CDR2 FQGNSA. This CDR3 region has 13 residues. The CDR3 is CASYMPGGGSLHF. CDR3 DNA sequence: TGTGCCAGCTACATGCCAGGGGGTGGGTCCCTCCACTTT.

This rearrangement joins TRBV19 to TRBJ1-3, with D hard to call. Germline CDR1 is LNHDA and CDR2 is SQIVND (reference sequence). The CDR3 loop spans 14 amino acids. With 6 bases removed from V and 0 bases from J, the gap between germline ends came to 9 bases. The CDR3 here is CASRKQSSGNTIYF. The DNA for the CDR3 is TGTGCCAGTAGAAAACAAAGCTCTGGAAACACCATATATTTT.

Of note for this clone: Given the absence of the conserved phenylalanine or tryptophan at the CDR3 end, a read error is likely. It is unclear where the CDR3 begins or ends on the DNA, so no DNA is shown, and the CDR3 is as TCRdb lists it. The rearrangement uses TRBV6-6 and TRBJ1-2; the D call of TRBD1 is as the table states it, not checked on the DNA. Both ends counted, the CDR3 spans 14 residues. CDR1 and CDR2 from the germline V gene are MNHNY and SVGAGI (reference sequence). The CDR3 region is CASSLQEDRGLKGI.

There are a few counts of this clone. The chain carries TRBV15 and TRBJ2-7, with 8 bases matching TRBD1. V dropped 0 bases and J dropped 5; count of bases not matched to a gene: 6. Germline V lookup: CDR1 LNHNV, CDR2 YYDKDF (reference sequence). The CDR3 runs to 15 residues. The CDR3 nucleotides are TGTGCCACCAGCAGAGATGGGACAGGTTTCGACGAGCAGTACTTC. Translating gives CATSRDGTGFDEQYF.

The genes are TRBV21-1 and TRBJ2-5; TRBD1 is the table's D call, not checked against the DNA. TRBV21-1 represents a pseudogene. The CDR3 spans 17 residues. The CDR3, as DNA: TGTGCCAGCAGCAAAGCGCTTTTGTCAGGGGACCAAGAGACCCAGTACTTC. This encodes CASSKALLSGDQETQYF.

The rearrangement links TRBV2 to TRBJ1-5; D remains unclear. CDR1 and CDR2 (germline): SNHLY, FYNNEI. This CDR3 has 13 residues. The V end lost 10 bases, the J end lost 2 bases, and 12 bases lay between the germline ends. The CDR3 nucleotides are TGTGCCACCTCCATTCAGGGCAATCAGCCCCAGCATTTT. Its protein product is CATSIQGNQPQHF.

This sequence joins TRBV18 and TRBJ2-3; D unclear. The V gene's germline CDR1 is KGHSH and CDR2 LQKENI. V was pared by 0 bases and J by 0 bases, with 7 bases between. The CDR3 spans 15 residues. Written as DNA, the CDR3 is TGTGCCAGCTCACCACCTAGCTATAGCACAGATACGCAGTATTTT. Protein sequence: CASSPPSYSTDTQYF.

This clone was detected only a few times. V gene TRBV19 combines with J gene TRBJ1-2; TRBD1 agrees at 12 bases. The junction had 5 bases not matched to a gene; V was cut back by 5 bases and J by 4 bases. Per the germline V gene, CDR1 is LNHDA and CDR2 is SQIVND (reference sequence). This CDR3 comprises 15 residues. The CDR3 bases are TGTGCCAGTAGTTCCGGGACAGGGGGCGGCTATGGCTACACCTTC. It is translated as CASSSGTGGGYGYTF.

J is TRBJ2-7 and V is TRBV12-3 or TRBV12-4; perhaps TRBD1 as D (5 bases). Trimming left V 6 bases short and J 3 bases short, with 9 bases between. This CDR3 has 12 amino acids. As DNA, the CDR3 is TGTGCCAGCAGCCAGGGCCTCTACGAGCAGTACTTC. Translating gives CASSQGLYEQYF.

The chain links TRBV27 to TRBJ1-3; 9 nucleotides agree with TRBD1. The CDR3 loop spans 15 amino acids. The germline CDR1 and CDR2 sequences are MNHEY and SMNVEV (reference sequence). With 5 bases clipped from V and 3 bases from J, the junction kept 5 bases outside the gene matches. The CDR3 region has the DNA TGTGCCAGCAGTCCAACAGGGGGCTTTGGAAACACCATATATTTT. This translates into CASSPTGGFGNTIYF.

In DNA, the CDR3 is TGTGCCAGCAGCCGCGGACTGGGAGAGAATGAAAAACTGTTTTTT. Protein: CASSRGLGENEKLFF. The V and J genes are TRBV7-9 and TRBJ1-4; no definite D call. Germline V gene lookup returns CDR1 SEHNR and CDR2 FQNEAQ (reference sequence). With 5 bases removed from V and 5 bases from J, the gap between germline ends came to 15 bases. CDR3 length: 15 residues.

The chain's CDR3 is CASSLGGGSGETQYF. The CDR3 bases are TGTGCCAGCAGCTTAGGGGGGGGATCGGGAGAGACCCAGTACTTC. V and J are TRBV7-8 and TRBJ2-5; TRBD2 matches 7 bases. The CDR3 is 15 amino acids. V trimming: 1 base; J trimming: 4 bases; junction bases outside the gene matches: 6. The V gene's germline CDR1 is SGHVS and CDR2 FQNEAQ.

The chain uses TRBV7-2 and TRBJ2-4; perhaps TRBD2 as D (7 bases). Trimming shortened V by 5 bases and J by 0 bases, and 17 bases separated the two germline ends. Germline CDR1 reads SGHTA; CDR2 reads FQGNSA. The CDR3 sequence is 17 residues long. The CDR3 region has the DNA TGTGCCAGCAGCGATTGGGGGCGGGGGAAAGCCAAAAACATTCAGTACTTC. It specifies CASSDWGRGKAKNIQYF.

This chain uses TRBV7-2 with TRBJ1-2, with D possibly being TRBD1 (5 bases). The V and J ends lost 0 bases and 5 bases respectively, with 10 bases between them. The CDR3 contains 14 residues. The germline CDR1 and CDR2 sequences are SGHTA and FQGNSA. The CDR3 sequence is CASSLALAGYGYTF. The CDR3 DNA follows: TGTGCCAGCAGCTTAGCGCTGGCAGGGTATGGCTACACCTTC.

CDR3 loop: CASSYDGDYYNEQFF. The CDR3 DNA follows: TGTGCCAGCAGTTACGACGGGGACTACTACAATGAGCAGTTCTTC. This rearrangement joins TRBV6-6 to TRBJ2-1; 7 bases line up with TRBD2. V dropped 2 bases and J dropped 3; count of bases not matched to a gene: 4. The V gene's germline CDR1 is MNHNY and CDR2 SVGAGI (reference sequence). This CDR3 comprises 15 residues.

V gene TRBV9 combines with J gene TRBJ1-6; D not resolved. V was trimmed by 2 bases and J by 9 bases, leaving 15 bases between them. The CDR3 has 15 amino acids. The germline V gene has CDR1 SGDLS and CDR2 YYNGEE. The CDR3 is CASSVTPEGGSPLHF. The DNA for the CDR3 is TGTGCCAGCAGCGTGACGCCGGAGGGTGGTTCACCCCTCCACTTT.

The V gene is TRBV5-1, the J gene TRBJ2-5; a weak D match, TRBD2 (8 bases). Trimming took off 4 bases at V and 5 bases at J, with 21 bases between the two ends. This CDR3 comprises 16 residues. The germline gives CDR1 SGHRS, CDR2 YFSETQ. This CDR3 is CASSPAGREGAETQYF. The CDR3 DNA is TGCGCCAGCAGCCCAGCCGGGAGGGAGGGGGCTGAGACCCAGTACTTC.

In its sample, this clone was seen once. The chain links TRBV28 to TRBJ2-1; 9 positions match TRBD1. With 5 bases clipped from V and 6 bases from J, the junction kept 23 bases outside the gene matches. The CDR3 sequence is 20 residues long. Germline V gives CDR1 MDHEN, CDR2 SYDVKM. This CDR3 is CASSHQQGASRGRNFNEQFF. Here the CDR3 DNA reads TGTGCCAGCAGTCACCAACAGGGGGCGAGTAGGGGGCGCAACTTCAATGAGCAGTTCTTC. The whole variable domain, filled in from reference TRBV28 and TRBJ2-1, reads DVKVTQSSRYLVKRTGEKVFLECVQDMDHENMFWYRQDPGLGLRLIYFSYDVKMKEKGDIPEGYSVSREKKERFSLILESASTNQTSMYLCASSHQQGASRGRNFNEQFFGPGTRLTVL.

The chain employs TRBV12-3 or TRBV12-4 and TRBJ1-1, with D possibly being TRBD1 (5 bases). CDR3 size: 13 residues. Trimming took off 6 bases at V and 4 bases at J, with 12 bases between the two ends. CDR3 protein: CASRTGGGTEAFF. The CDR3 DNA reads TGTGCCAGCAGAACCGGGGGAGGCACTGAAGCTTTCTTT.

CDR3: CASSLSLQINEQFF. CDR3 sequence (DNA): TGTGCCAGCAGTTTATCTTTACAGATTAATGAGCAGTTCTTC. The chain carries TRBV27 and TRBJ2-1; D is uncertain. V was pared by 0 bases and J by 7 bases, with 10 bases between. The germline V gene has CDR1 MNHEY and CDR2 SMNVEV (reference sequence). The length of the CDR3 is 14 residues.